Listed below are T cell receptor beta chains from one sample, sequenced in a study of blood T cell repertoires in COVID-19. Clones were read by immunoSEQ multiplex PCR, and TCRdb kept only the in-frame ones, dropping some. This repertoire shows around 220,000 clones, roughly 86% found once; its top ten account for 10%. Sequenced sample: peripheral blood. Receptors originate from a woman aged 50 to 65 with COVID-19, enrolled during active disease. CDR3s include the opening cysteine and the closing phenylalanine or tryptophan. The D gene is left open where the match is weak. Not all rows give a size; the values are once, few, many and, for expanded clones, a class.

j_gene	d_gene	v_gene	abundance	CDR3nt	CDR3aa
TRBJ1-5	TRBD1	TRBV27	-	TGTGCCAGCAGTTTCGACAGGGGAGGACAGCCCCAGCATTTT	CASSFDRGGQPQHF
TRBJ2-7	-	TRBV25-1	-	TGTGCCAGCAGAGGACAGTCTGCCTACGAGCAGTACTTC	CASRGQSAYEQYF
TRBJ2-1	-	TRBV11-2	-	TGTGCCAGCAGCTTACACCCTAGAGGGGGAAGGTACAATGAGCAGTTCTTC	CASSLHPRGGRYNEQFF
TRBJ1-2	-	TRBV19	-	TGTGCCAGTAGTGTGACGTGGGGCCCACTTTATGGCTACACCTTC	CASSVTWGPLYGYTF
TRBJ2-1	TRBD1	TRBV11-3	-	TGTGCCAGCAGTTTTCGCGGGACAGGAGCCTACAATGAGCAGTTCTTC	CASSFRGTGAYNEQFF
TRBJ1-2	-	TRBV18	-	TGTGCCAGCTCACAAAAACAGGGTTGGGACTATGGCTACACCTTC	CASSQKQGWDYGYTF
TRBJ1-5	TRBD1	TRBV11-3	-	TGTGCCAGCAGCTTACCCTCCTACAGGGGGCAAGGTCGGGCCCAGCCCCAGCATTTT	CASSLPSYRGQGRAQPQHF
TRBJ2-7	TRBD1	TRBV10-3	-	TGTGCCATCAAACCGGGACAGGGAAACGAGCAGTACTTC	CAIKPGQGNEQYF
TRBJ1-2	-	TRBV4-1	once	TGCGCCAGCAGCCCTAGCGGGGTCCGGGGAGATGGCTACACCTTC	CASSPSGVRGDGYTF
TRBJ2-5	TRBD2	TRBV11-2	-	TGTGCCAGCAGCCTCAGGACTAGCGGGGGGGAGACCCAGTACTTC	CASSLRTSGGETQYF
TRBJ1-2	-	TRBV12-5	-	TGTGCTAGTGGTTCTCCGGGACTAGACGGCTACACCTTC	CASGSPGLDGYTF